This T cell receptor beta chain was retrieved from a study of T cell repertoires in ileal Crohn's disease. Clones were read by immunoSEQ multiplex PCR, and TCRdb kept only the in-frame ones, dropping some. The repertoire holds around 15,000 clones, with over 45% as singletons. The CDR3 is 15 residues long. Germline values: CDR1 SEHNR, CDR2 FQNEAQ (reference sequence). Trimming shortened V by 3 bases and J by 0 bases, and 11 bases separated the two germline ends. The TCR originated in an adult with Crohn's disease. Sample: ileal tissue. This chain connects TRBV7-9 to TRBJ1-2; D not certain. The CDR3 coding sequence is TGTGCCAGCAGCTTGACTAGGGTGTCTAACTATGGCTACACCTTC. It codes for CASSLTRVSNYGYTF.